These T cell receptor beta chains were read from a single sample in a study of T cell responses to AZD1222 COVID-19 vaccine. Clones were read by immunoSEQ multiplex PCR, and TCRdb kept only the in-frame ones, dropping some. The table has 150,000 to 180,000 clones, approximately 91% seen once. Sequencing used peripheral blood, obtained after recovery from COVID-19. Receptors originate from an adult who had recovered from COVID-19. Both conserved end residues are part of each CDR3. Each record gives: clone size, CDR3 length, V gene, J gene, D gene, CDR3 DNA, CDR3 protein. A D gene is named only where the DNA matches it firmly. Rows give clone size only sometimes, using once, few, many, or a class for an expanded clone.

size: once
length: 16
V: TRBV5-6
J: TRBJ1-4
D: .
DNA: TGTGCCAGCAGCTCAACCAGGGGCAGACTGAATGAAAAACTGTTTTTT
CDR3: CASSSTRGRLNEKLFF

size: .
length: 12
V: TRBV7-9
J: TRBJ1-1
D: .
DNA: TGTGCCAGCAGCCGGGGGGGCACTGAAGCTTTCTTT
CDR3: CASSRGGTEAFF

size: .
length: 12
V: TRBV2
J: TRBJ2-4
D: .
DNA: TGTGCCACCTCGTCGGAGAGGGACATTCAGTACTTC
CDR3: CATSSERDIQYF

size: once
length: 14
V: TRBV3-1/TRBV3-2
J: TRBJ1-1
D: TRBD1
DNA: TGTGCCAGCAGCCCACAGGGGTTTAACACTGAAGCTTTCTTT
CDR3: CASSPQGFNTEAFF

size: .
length: 12
V: TRBV24-1
J: TRBJ2-1
D: .
DNA: TGTGCCACCAGTGACTTCGAACATGAGCAGTTCTTC
CDR3: CATSDFEHEQFF

size: .
length: 17
V: TRBV9
J: TRBJ2-5
D: .
DNA: TGTGCCAGCCCCGGTGACTCCAAGAGGTGGTCGGAGGAGACCCAGTACTTC
CDR3: CASPGDSKRWSEETQYF

size: .
length: 15
V: TRBV18
J: TRBJ2-3
D: .
DNA: TGTGCCAGCTCACCGAAGGGACTTTCGACAGATACGCAGTATTTT
CDR3: CASSPKGLSTDTQYF

size: .
length: 14
V: TRBV5-4
J: TRBJ1-2
D: TRBD1
DNA: TGTGCCAGCAGCTTGTCCCGGACAGGGGGCTCTTACACCTTC
CDR3: CASSLSRTGGSYTF

size: once
length: 15
V: TRBV9
J: TRBJ1-1
D: .
DNA: TGTGCCAGCAGCGGTGGGCGAGGCGGGAACACTGAAGCTTTCTTT
CDR3: CASSGGRGGNTEAFF

size: .
length: 15
V: TRBV4-1
J: TRBJ2-3
D: .
DNA: TGCGCCAGCAGCCAAGATCGGGAGAACACAGATACGCAGTATTTT
CDR3: CASSQDRENTDTQYF

size: .
length: 15
V: TRBV6-5
J: TRBJ2-2
D: .
DNA: TGTGCCAGCAGTTACCAGGGGTTGGGGACCGGGGAGCTGTTTTTT
CDR3: CASSYQGLGTGELFF

size: .
length: 20
V: TRBV3-1/TRBV3-2
J: TRBJ2-3
D: TRBD1
DNA: TGTGCCAGCAGCCAAGAAACTTTGAGGGCCCTACCGAGGGACAGAGATACGCAGTATTTT
CDR3: CASSQETLRALPRDRDTQYF

size: .
length: 13
V: TRBV12-3/TRBV12-4
J: TRBJ1-2
D: .
DNA: TGTGCCAGCAGTTTTAACACTCCCTATGGCTACACCTTC
CDR3: CASSFNTPYGYTF

size: .
length: 16
V: TRBV14
J: TRBJ2-1
D: TRBD2
DNA: TGTGCCAGCAGCCAAGAATTGGCGGGAGGTAACAATGAGCAGTTCTTC
CDR3: CASSQELAGGNNEQFF

size: .
length: 15
V: TRBV15
J: TRBJ1-1
D: TRBD1
DNA: TGTGCCACCAGCACCCGGACAGGGGGGTCGGCTGAAGCTTTCTTT
CDR3: CATSTRTGGSAEAFF

size: .
length: 13
V: TRBV2
J: TRBJ1-5
D: TRBD1
DNA: TGTGCCAGCAGTCCAGGGGGTATGGAGCCCCAGCATTTT
CDR3: CASSPGGMEPQHF

size: .
length: 13
V: TRBV29-1
J: TRBJ2-1
D: TRBD1
DNA: TGCAGCGCAATACCGGGACAGGGGGGTGAGCAGTTCTTC
CDR3: CSAIPGQGGEQFF

size: .
length: 15
V: TRBV5-1
J: TRBJ2-7
D: .
DNA: TGCGCCAGCAGCTTGGTTAGCGGTGCCTCCTACGAGCAGTACTTC
CDR3: CASSLVSGASYEQYF

size: .
length: 11
V: TRBV29-1
J: TRBJ2-3
D: .
DNA: TGCAGCGTTTTCTTAGCAGATACGCAGTATTTT
CDR3: CSVFLADTQYF

size: .
length: 14
V: TRBV7-9
J: TRBJ1-2
D: .
DNA: TGTGCCAGCAGCTCTTATACCATAGACTATGGCTACACCTTC
CDR3: CASSSYTIDYGYTF

size: .
length: 20
V: TRBV5-1
J: TRBJ2-6
D: .
DNA: TGCGCCAGCAGCTTGGACAGGGACTTTCGGATAAGCTCTGGGGCCAACGTCCTGACTTTC
CDR3: CASSLDRDFRISSGANVLTF

size: .
length: 12
V: TRBV23-1
J: TRBJ1-2
D: .
DNA: TGCGCCAGGAAAAGAGGGGATTATGGCTACACCTTC
CDR3: CARKRGDYGYTF

size: .
length: 15
V: TRBV4-1
J: TRBJ2-7
D: .
DNA: TGCGCCAGCAGCCAAGGGGATGGCAGGCCCTACGAGCAGTACTTC
CDR3: CASSQGDGRPYEQYF

size: few
length: 19
V: TRBV18
J: TRBJ2-3
D: TRBD2
DNA: TGTGCCAGCTCACCAGCCCCATGGACTAGCGGGGGCTTGGAAGATACGCAGTATTTT
CDR3: CASSPAPWTSGGLEDTQYF

size: .
length: 16
V: TRBV4-3
J: TRBJ2-2
D: .
DNA: TGCGCCAGCAGCCAAGTGGGCAGGGGAAGGACCGGGGAGCTGTTTTTT
CDR3: CASSQVGRGRTGELFF

size: .
length: 12
V: TRBV19
J: TRBJ1-1
D: .
DNA: TGTGCCAGTATGAACCCGGGCACTGAAGCTTTCTTT
CDR3: CASMNPGTEAFF

size: once
length: 14
V: TRBV29-1
J: TRBJ2-3
D: TRBD1
DNA: TGCAGCATAAGACAGGGAGTGTACCCAGATACGCAGTATTTT
CDR3: CSIRQGVYPDTQYF

size: .
length: 13
V: TRBV19
J: TRBJ2-7
D: TRBD1
DNA: TGTGCCAGTAGTACGATTAGGGGGCACGAGCAGTACTTC
CDR3: CASSTIRGHEQYF

size: .
length: 16
V: TRBV16
J: TRBJ2-3
D: .
DNA: TGTGCCAGCAGCCAGGAAGGGACGCGGACGGGAGATACGCAGTATTTT
CDR3: CASSQEGTRTGDTQYF

size: .
length: 14
V: TRBV28
J: TRBJ1-1
D: .
DNA: TGTGCCAGCACCTGGGGGGGGGCTGGCACTGAAGCTTTCTTT
CDR3: CASTWGGAGTEAFF

size: .
length: 14
V: TRBV7-2
J: TRBJ1-5
D: TRBD1
DNA: TGTGCCAGCAGCTTTCGGGACAGGGATCGGCCCCAGCATTTT
CDR3: CASSFRDRDRPQHF

size: .
length: 13
V: TRBV29-1
J: TRBJ2-3
D: TRBD2
DNA: TGCAGCGAGCGGACTAGCGGCACAGATACGCAGTATTTT
CDR3: CSERTSGTDTQYF

size: .
length: 16
V: TRBV9
J: TRBJ2-3
D: .
DNA: TGTGCCAGCAGCGTAGTTTCGGGGGGCCAGGCTGATACGCAGTATTTT
CDR3: CASSVVSGGQADTQYF

size: .
length: 14
V: TRBV5-1
J: TRBJ2-3
D: .
DNA: TGCGCCAGCAGCTTCGGTGGGAGACAAGATACGCAGTATTTT
CDR3: CASSFGGRQDTQYF

size: .
length: 15
V: TRBV18
J: TRBJ1-3
D: TRBD1
DNA: TGTGCCAGCTCCCGACAGGGGGCGCTTGGAAACACCATATATTTT
CDR3: CASSRQGALGNTIYF

size: few
length: 16
V: TRBV2
J: TRBJ1-5
D: .
DNA: TGTGCCAGCAGTGGAGGGGGGGGATGGAACAATCAGCCCCAGCATTTT
CDR3: CASSGGGGWNNQPQHF

size: .
length: 19
V: TRBV3-1/TRBV3-2
J: TRBJ2-7
D: .
DNA: TGTGCCAGCAGCAGCCAAGATTATGACACTGGGCGGCCCTCCTACGAGCAGTACTTC
CDR3: CASSSQDYDTGRPSYEQYF

size: .
length: 14
V: TRBV5-4
J: TRBJ1-1
D: TRBD1
DNA: TGTGCCAGCAGCCTAGGGGGCATCAACACTGAAGCTTTCTTT
CDR3: CASSLGGINTEAFF

size: .
length: 15
V: TRBV5-1
J: TRBJ2-7
D: .
DNA: TGCGCCAGCAGCTTGGCCCGGTCTTCTTTCTACGAGCAGTACTTC
CDR3: CASSLARSSFYEQYF

size: .
length: 13
V: TRBV6-5
J: TRBJ1-1
D: .
DNA: TGTGCCAGCAGCGCCGACAGTTACACTGAAGCTTTCTTT
CDR3: CASSADSYTEAFF

size: .
length: 15
V: TRBV19
J: TRBJ2-5
D: TRBD2
DNA: TGTGCCAGTAGTATGCTAGCGGGGGGCAAAGAGACCCAGTACTTC
CDR3: CASSMLAGGKETQYF

size: .
length: 15
V: TRBV5-1
J: TRBJ2-5
D: TRBD1
DNA: TGCGCCAGCAGCCAACGGACAGGGGTGGAAGAGACCCAGTACTTC
CDR3: CASSQRTGVEETQYF

size: .
length: 14
V: TRBV6-2/TRBV6-3
J: TRBJ2-1
D: .
DNA: TGTGCCAGCAGTTTGGAAATCCATGGAAATGAGCAGTTCTTC
CDR3: CASSLEIHGNEQFF

size: .
length: 14
V: TRBV28
J: TRBJ1-2
D: TRBD1
DNA: TGTGCCAGCAGGGGGACAGGATCTAACTATGGCTACACCTTC
CDR3: CASRGTGSNYGYTF

size: .
length: 15
V: TRBV7-9
J: TRBJ2-1
D: TRBD2
DNA: TGTGCCAGCAGCCGGACTAGCGGGAGGGGTGATGAGCAGTTCTTC
CDR3: CASSRTSGRGDEQFF

size: .
length: 15
V: TRBV19
J: TRBJ2-7
D: .
DNA: TGTGCCAGTAGTAAAGGGAGCGCACGCTCCTACGAGCAGTACTTC
CDR3: CASSKGSARSYEQYF

size: .
length: 14
V: TRBV9
J: TRBJ2-1
D: .
DNA: TGTGCCAGCAGCGTAGCTGGGGTCTACAATGAGCAGTTCTTC
CDR3: CASSVAGVYNEQFF

size: .
length: 15
V: TRBV15
J: TRBJ1-1
D: .
DNA: TGTGCCACCAGCAGAGATAGATTCAGGAACACTGAAGCTTTCTTT
CDR3: CATSRDRFRNTEAFF

size: .
length: 16
V: TRBV10-2
J: TRBJ2-2
D: .
DNA: TGCGCCAGCAGTGAGACGGGGTTCGCGAACACCGGGGAGCTGTTTTTT
CDR3: CASSETGFANTGELFF

size: .
length: 16
V: TRBV11-2
J: TRBJ2-1
D: .
DNA: TGTGCCAGCAGCCTGCGGACTCTCAACACGTACAATGAGCAGTTCTTC
CDR3: CASSLRTLNTYNEQFF

size: .
length: 14
V: TRBV20-1
J: TRBJ2-1
D: .
DNA: TGCAGTGCTAGTTTGGCTCAGAGGGGCCATGAGCAGTTCTTC
CDR3: CSASLAQRGHEQFF

size: few
length: 17
V: TRBV2
J: TRBJ1-1
D: TRBD1
DNA: TGTGCCAGCAGTGGTCGACAGGGACGTATACTGAACACTGAAGCTTTCTTT
CDR3: CASSGRQGRILNTEAFF

size: .
length: 12
V: TRBV18
J: TRBJ1-2
D: .
DNA: TGTGCCACCATTTTGCTGGAGGGAGGCTACACCTTC
CDR3: CATILLEGGYTF

size: .
length: 15
V: TRBV7-8
J: TRBJ2-3
D: .
DNA: TGTGCCAGCAGCTTAGAGGGGGGAAGCACAGATACGCAGTATTTT
CDR3: CASSLEGGSTDTQYF

size: .
length: 17
V: TRBV11-2
J: TRBJ1-5
D: .
DNA: TGTGCCAGCAGCTTAATTACGGGGACCTATAGCAATCAGCCCCAGCATTTT
CDR3: CASSLITGTYSNQPQHF

size: .
length: 10
V: TRBV29-1
J: TRBJ1-1
D: .
DNA: TGCAGCGGGAAGTCTACTGAAGCTTTCTTT
CDR3: CSGKSTEAFF

size: .
length: 15
V: TRBV2
J: TRBJ2-1
D: TRBD1
DNA: TGTGCCAGCAGGACAGGGCCCCTCTCCTACAATGAGCAGTTCTTC
CDR3: CASRTGPLSYNEQFF

size: .
length: 15
V: TRBV7-8
J: TRBJ1-5
D: .
DNA: TGTGCCAGCAGCTTAGTGACAGGCTCCAATCAGCCCCAGCATTTT
CDR3: CASSLVTGSNQPQHF